This paragraph reports one T cell receptor beta chain. What it recognizes is unknown. The CDR3 is 15 amino acids. The germline gives CDR1 MDHEN, CDR2 SYDVKM. Trimming took 5 bases from V and 0 from J, leaving 11 bases between them. The Oncomine TCR Beta short-read assay was applied to DNA of cultured CD4+ T cells. TCRdb processed the PCR reads anew with MiXCR; each CDR3 protein has one entry. Among some 3,300 distinct CDR3 sequences listed, about half were seen once. These data originate in a study of vaccination and CD4 T cells after COVID-19. Looking at the study overall: Sampling after COVID took place at a median of 101 days (range 35 to 161) following diagnosis. The peptides that stimulated the cells were overlapping spike peptides from SARS-CoV-2, HCoV-NL63, HCoV-OC43 and HCoV-229E.

Described treatment: roughly ten-day PBMC culture with coronavirus spike peptide pools or control peptides (ViraFEST assay). V and J are TRBV28 and TRBJ1-5, with D unresolved. Sequencing was performed on CD4+ T cells from blood, cultured in vitro. This clonotype was sampled from a human donor who had recovered from COVID-19. CDR3 nucleotides: TGTGCCAGCAGTGTAGTCTGGCCTAGCAATCAGCCCCAGCATTTT. This codes for CASSVVWPSNQPQHF.